This is a list of T cell receptor beta chains from one sample in a study of cytomegalovirus exposure and HLA in healthy donors. Libraries were prepared by immunoSEQ multiplex PCR; TCRdb keeps only in-frame clonotypes and omits some of them. The sample consists of 90,000 to 100,000 clones, about 90% of them appearing once. Input material: PBMCs. The receptors were gathered from a man aged 18 to 29 in good health and CMV-seropositive. Both conserved end residues are trimmed from each CDR3. D genes are given only for firm matches.

>TRBV4-3|TRBD2|TRBJ2-1
ASSQTSGRGGNEQF
>TRBV18|.|TRBJ2-2
ASSPQGVSGELF
>TRBV5-4|.|TRBJ2-7
ASSSDSYEQY
>TRBV4-3|.|TRBJ2-1
ASSQEGGINYNEQF
>TRBV7-9|TRBD1|TRBJ2-3
ASSLSPGQGTDTQY
>TRBV14|TRBD2|TRBJ2-5
ASSQQLLAGETQY
>TRBV11-2|.|TRBJ1-2
ASSWGGTPRTYGYT
>TRBV5-4|.|TRBJ1-4
ASSIKAGLNEKLF
>TRBV11-3|.|TRBJ2-4
ASSLGPENIQY
>TRBV6-6|TRBD1|TRBJ2-3
ASSYSRDRDTDTQY
>TRBV14|.|TRBJ1-1
ASSPLSLNTEAF
>TRBV29-1|.|TRBJ1-1
SVVRGQNTEAF
>TRBV5-1|.|TRBJ1-2
ASSWGTQGPGYGYT
>TRBV29-1|TRBD2|TRBJ2-1
SVTTSGREDEQF
>TRBV27|.|TRBJ2-7
ASSQGTFGYEQY
>TRBV11-3|.|TRBJ2-3
ASSLRAPPSTDTQY
>TRBV18|TRBD2|TRBJ2-2
ASSPGLAGTGELF
>TRBV12-5|TRBD1|TRBJ2-4
ASGLSLQGGIQY
>TRBV4-1|.|TRBJ2-2
ASSQTNTGELF
>TRBV27|TRBD2|TRBJ2-7
ASSGLAPYEQY
>TRBV5-4|.|TRBJ2-3
ASSLGTLDTQY
>TRBV11-2|.|TRBJ2-7
ASSHPGDAGRNEQY
>TRBV7-9|TRBD1|TRBJ1-4
ASSLAPGQGNEKLF
>TRBV18|TRBD1|TRBJ1-4
ASSPPDRGSATNEKLF
>TRBV29-1|.|TRBJ2-1
SVDPNRAYNEQF
>TRBV27|TRBD2|TRBJ2-7
ASSPGLAVYEQY